The source of this T cell receptor (beta chain) is a study of early T cells in non-severe SARS-CoV-2 infection. Background on the study: From unsorted whole blood, bulk RNA was sequenced, and the chains remained unpaired. Study results and caveats: Lookups in VDJdb leaned toward anti-spike CD8 responses and missed private and CD4 specificities.

The CDR3 covers 18 residues. CDR1 SGHDN and CDR2 FVKESK come from the germline V gene. V lost 3 bases to trimming and J lost 1 base, with 19 bases between them. This clonotype was found a few times. The antigen is unknown. Individual cDNA molecules were tagged with unique molecular identifiers, the study reported. TCRdb reanalysed the 5' RACE reads using MiXCR and keeps one entry per CDR3 protein. The sample includes tens of thousands of distinct CDR3 sequences, 10% to 15% of them seen just once. V is TRBV14 and J is TRBJ2-1; D perhaps matches TRBD1 (6 bases). The clonotype originates from an adult who was a healthcare worker with PCR-confirmed SARS-CoV-2 infection or an uninfected control (not recorded which). Sequenced: whole blood. In DNA, the CDR3 is TGTGCCAGCAGCCAGGGAGAGGGGGTGCAGTTATCCTACAATGAGCAGTTCTTC. Its protein product is CASSQGEGVQLSYNEQFF.